This entry features one T cell receptor (beta chain) sequence. Its antigen is currently unknown. The germline gene is not matched at one end of the junction; a read error may be the cause. CDR1 is SSHAT, CDR2 FNYEAQ, per germline (reference sequence). CDR3 length: 15 amino acids. MiXCR, applied by TCRdb to the RT-PCR reads, yields one record per CDR3 protein. The table includes around 500,000 distinct CDR3 sequences, roughly 9.7% detected once. The data are from a study of response to subunit inactivated influenza vaccine. The study, taken as a whole, reports: Each seasonal flu vaccination may recruit only limited new T cells, authors suggested.

The sequenced sample was PBMCs from blood, obtained roughly 45 days after vaccination. The clonotype was recovered from a man between 45 and 60 years old who received an inactivated influenza vaccine. The V gene is TRBV7-7, the J gene TRBJ2-2, with D uncertain. DNA of the CDR3: TGTGCTAGCAGCTCCGACCCTGGGCGTGGCGGGGAGCTGTTTTTT. Protein product: CASSSDPGRGGELFF.